What follows describes a single T cell receptor (beta chain). There is no known antigen for this receptor. One base away there is no much larger clone; base qualities are not given. The entire amount of isolated RNA was reverse transcribed using the High Capacity cDNA Reverse Transcription Kit, so the sequenced TCRB transcripts were expressed ones. Deep immunoSEQ sequencing was performed on naive, central memory and regulatory T cell samples, with an average of roughly 4 million total reads per sample. Sorted cells were lysed in RLT buffer and RNA was extracted with DNase-treated RNeasy Micro or Mini kits, depending on cell number. Each cell subset was processed separately to prevent cross-contamination, with patient and healthy donor samples processed together. The immunoSEQ multiplex PCR was used to amplify TCRB sequences from cDNA, generating 87-bp fragments that spanned the CDR3 region. Sequencing of the amplicons was done on the Illumina HiSeq platform. As for the original processing: Synthetic template baselines were used to correct PCR bias computationally, reads within Hamming distance 2 were collapsed, and singletons that could not be merged were discarded. Reads were aligned to IMGT to assign V, D and J genes, CDR3 length, and insertions or deletions at six rearrangement sites. Within each subset, clonotype counts were normalized to sorted cell number, and only after that were true diversity and Gini coefficients computed with the tcR R package. The overlap coefficient, calculated on TCRB nucleotide sequences, was used to quantify repertoire sharing. Out-of-frame TCRB sequences from naive cells were analyzed to stand in for the pre-selection repertoire. Sourced from immuneACCESS, this table was stored by TCRdb with only in-frame sequences that have V and J called. A share of the clones is absent; for the studies checked, an unresolved V gene accounts for under half, and the remainder has no known explanation. The V and J calls and the clone size are those of that table, but D and trimming were determined from the DNA. The sample table shows around 240,000 clones, and about a sixth are seen once. Less than 0.09% of the sample goes to the ten largest clones.

This specimen comes from a study of beta chain features in type 1 diabetes (dated by TCRdb to between 2018 and 2020). Turning to the overall study: Mean age, gender distribution, total cell number and subset yield did not differ between patients and healthy donors. A total of roughly 100 million sorted cells were examined across all samples, and RNA yield correlated strongly with the number of cells per subset. The study compared TCRB repertoires of sorted circulating CD4+ T cell subsets between recently diagnosed type 1 diabetes patients and matched healthy donors. Whereas all 30 or so donors provided naive and central memory subsets, regulatory and stem cell-like memory subsets were isolated from just 8 patients and roughly 8 healthy donors.

Each donor gave one peripheral blood draw, averaging roughly 0.11 L, which was collected into heparinised tubes. Naive, central memory, regulatory and stem cell-like memory CD4+ T cells were sorted on a BD FACSAria II using a panel including CD45RO, CCR7, CD25, CD127, CD95 and CD27. A purity above 95% was achieved for all sorted populations. Right away, PBMCs were isolated by Lymphoprep density gradient centrifugation and were stained directly, with no culture step. To minimize batch effects, samples were stained and sorted in pairs, one healthy donor with one patient per experiment. Broad study findings and their caveats: Naive, central memory and regulatory TCRB repertoires appeared to be more similar among patients than among healthy donors. Because cDNA rather than genomic DNA was sequenced, highly expressing activated cells could have been over-represented, although no difference in activation and CD3 levels was found between groups. Type 1 diabetes patients showed a moderate but significant shortening of TCRB CDR3 length in all four CD4+ subsets. Because the HLA sub-analyses included only small numbers of individuals, any influence of HLA type on TCRB rearrangement was left unresolved. At VDJ recombination sites, type 1 diabetes patients had fewer insertions and more deleted nucleotides, which implies abnormalities in thymic rearrangement. Shorter templates might be favored by PCR, yet because patient and control samples were amplified and corrected together, any such skew would affect both groups equally.

This receptor was obtained from a man between 25 and 39 years old with type 1 diabetes. The specimen sequenced was naive CD4+ T cells from blood. This sample's cell subset or site label indicates: true naive CD4+ T cells.

The CDR3 reads as follows: CASSTPVSGDEQFF. Here is the DNA: TGTGCCAGCAGTACCCCCGTGAGCGGGGATGAGCAGTTCTTC. The receptor chain draws on TRBV6-6 and TRBJ2-1; TRBD2 agrees with 7 junctional bases. The CDR3 covers 14 residues, taking in both the cysteine and the phenylalanine. Kept here is only the CDR3 DNA, which spans 42 bases and is read in frame from base 1. The germline V and J ends show losses of 5 bases and 8 bases respectively, and no gene match explains 9 bases of the junction. Reading the germline V gene (reference sequence) gives CDR1 MNHNY and CDR2 SVGAGI.